Presented here are 21 T cell receptor beta chains from one specimen sequenced in a study of a mutant IDH1 vaccine in newly diagnosed glioma. Clones were read by immunoSEQ multiplex PCR, and TCRdb kept only the in-frame ones, dropping some. Here the sample spans 20,000 or so clones, around 85% being singletons. Specified time point: baseline, week 1 (first vaccination visit). The treatment: pre-vaccination baseline after standard-of-care therapy. The specimen was PBMCs, collected from a glioma patient treated with radiotherapy, temozolomide or both. Receptors were obtained from a man in his forties with glioma.

V is TRBV7-2 and J is TRBJ1-2; D call uncertain. The CDR3 consists of 17 residues. Germline V lookup: CDR1 SGHTA, CDR2 FQGNSA. The germline V and J ends were trimmed by 0 bases and 2 bases, with 16 bases remaining between them. The CDR3 nucleotides are TGTGCCAGCAGCTTAGCAGTTATCGGTGCAGGAAACTATGGCTACACCTTC. Protein product: CASSLAVIGAGNYGYTF.

The chain employs TRBV30 and TRBJ1-4; unclear D gene. The CDR3 is made up of 15 amino acids. V dropped 4 bases and J dropped 8 bases, with 20 bases sitting between them. Per germline, CDR1 GTSNPN and CDR2 SVGIG (reference sequence). The CDR3 is CAWNRRGSGKEKLFF. CDR3 in DNA: TGTGCCTGGAATCGGAGAGGAAGTGGGAAGGAAAAACTGTTTTTT.

V usage is TRBV15 and J usage is TRBJ2-6; TRBD2 matches at 12 bases. Germline loops: CDR1 LNHNV, CDR2 YYDKDF (reference sequence). J lost 1 base, V lost 1 base, and 8 bases had no gene match. The CDR3 runs to 20 residues. For the CDR3, the DNA is TGTGCCACCAGCAGAGGGCTAGCGGGAGGGCCAGGGTCTGGGGCCAACGTCCTGACTTTC. It codes for CATSRGLAGGPGSGANVLTF.

The chain carries TRBV11-1 and TRBJ2-5; D not certain. The CDR3 is 16 residues long. In germline, CDR1 is SGHAT, CDR2 FQDESV (reference sequence). V lost 5 bases, J lost 2 bases, and 18 bases lay in between. The CDR3 DNA follows: TGTGCCAGCAGCCCCACGGGCCACCGGGCTCAAGAGACCCAGTACTTC. It yields the protein CASSPTGHRAQETQYF.

The rearrangement uses TRBV18 and TRBJ1-3; no clear D. With 3 bases removed from V and 0 bases from J, the gap between germline ends came to 9 bases. The CDR3 totals 15 residues. Germline values: CDR1 KGHSH, CDR2 LQKENI. CDR3 sequence: CASSPDSPSGNTIYF. CDR3 bases: TGTGCCAGCTCACCCGACTCGCCCTCTGGAAACACCATATATTTT.

The DNA for the CDR3 is TGTGCCAGCAGCTTCCTCCAGAACACTGAAGCTTTCTTT. Translating gives CASSFLQNTEAFF. The chain combines TRBV7-9 with TRBJ1-1; D gene unclear. Germline assignment: CDR1 SEHNR and CDR2 FQNEAQ (reference sequence). V was clipped by 3 bases and J by 1 base, with 6 bases between them. CDR3 length: 13 amino acids.

The chain uses TRBV7-9 and TRBJ2-5; 10 bases agree with TRBD2. The CDR3 has 15 amino acids. V gave up 5 bases and J gave up 1 base; unmatched junction bases: 4. Per germline, CDR1 SEHNR and CDR2 FQNEAQ (reference sequence). CDR3 amino acids: CASSTWTSGQETQYF. CDR3 DNA sequence: TGTGCCAGCAGCACTTGGACTAGCGGCCAAGAGACCCAGTACTTC. Full variable domain (rest looked up from reference TRBV7-9 and TRBJ2-5): DTGVSQNPRHKITKRGQNVTFRCDPISEHNRLYWYRQTLGQGPEFLTYFQNEAQLEKSRLLSDRFSAERPKGSFSTLEIQRTEQGDSAMYLCASSTWTSGQETQYFGPGTRLLVL.

The CDR3 sequence: CASSYGGAGATNEKLFF. CDR3 DNA: TGTGCCAGCAGCTATGGTGGCGCCGGGGCAACTAATGAAAAACTGTTTTTT. The chain has TRBV7-9 and TRBJ1-4; D not resolved. Germline CDR1 and CDR2: SEHNR and FQNEAQ (reference sequence). Trimming pared 4 bases from V and 0 bases from J, leaving 15 bases between. The CDR3 consists of 17 residues.

In its sample, this clone is medium-sized. CDR3 protein: CASSEGTGTGNTGELFF. The DNA of the CDR3 is TGCGCCAGCAGCGAAGGAACCGGGACAGGGAACACCGGGGAGCTGTTTTTT. The chain carries TRBV5-1 and TRBJ2-2, with 8 bases lining up with TRBD1. The CDR3 spans 17 residues. J gave up 1 base and V 4 bases, and 9 bases lay outside the gene matches. Germline V gene lookup returns CDR1 SGHRS and CDR2 YFSETQ. Drawing the rest from reference TRBV5-1 and TRBJ2-2, the complete variable domain is KAGVTQTPRYLIKTRGQQVTLSCSPISGHRSVSWYQQTPGQGLQFLFEYFSETQRNKGNFPGRFSGRQFSNSRSEMNVSTLELGDSALYLCASSEGTGTGNTGELFFGEGSRLTVL.

This chain uses TRBV6-1 with TRBJ2-7, with D maybe TRBD1 (6 bases). The CDR3 length is 13 residues. Trimming removed 11 bases at V and 0 bases at J, with 14 bases between. Per the germline V gene, CDR1 is MNHNS and CDR2 is SASEGT. The CDR3 nucleotides read TGTGCCTCCGGCCGGGACAACTCCTACGAGCAGTACTTC. Its protein is CASGRDNSYEQYF.

CDR3 in DNA: TGCGCCAGCAGCTTGGCCGTGACAGGGGGCGGAACGGGCGAGCAGTACTTC. Its translation is CASSLAVTGGGTGEQYF. The genes are TRBV5-1 and TRBJ2-7; 10 bases are a match to TRBD1. The germline V gene encodes CDR1 SGHRS and CDR2 YFSETQ. The CDR3 has 17 residues. V gave up 0 bases and J gave up 6 bases; unmatched junction bases: 12. Looking up the rest from reference TRBV5-1 and TRBJ2-7 gives the full variable domain: KAGVTQTPRYLIKTRGQQVTLSCSPISGHRSVSWYQQTPGQGLQFLFEYFSETQRNKGNFPGRFSGRQFSNSRSEMNVSTLELGDSALYLCASSLAVTGGGTGEQYFGPGTRLTVT.

V and J are TRBV10-3 and TRBJ1-1; TRBD1 might be the D (5 bases). V lost 11 bases, J lost 10 bases, and 17 bases lay in between. The CDR3 is 11 residues long. In germline, CDR1 is ENHRY, CDR2 SYGVKD. The CDR3 DNA is TGTGCCTCCGCGGGGACGGCGGGAGCTTTCTTT. Translated, it gives CASAGTAGAFF.

This rearrangement joins TRBV5-4 to TRBJ1-2; TRBD1 agrees at 9 bases. The CDR3 runs 13 residues. J was trimmed by 4 bases and V by 3 bases; bases with no gene match: 1. Germline values: CDR1 SGHNT, CDR2 YYREEE (reference sequence). The CDR3 loop reads CASSSDRGYGYTF. CDR3 DNA sequence: TGTGCCAGCAGCTCGGACAGGGGCTATGGCTACACCTTC. The full variable domain, rest sourced from reference TRBV5-4 and TRBJ1-2, is ETGVTQSPTHLIKTRGQQVTLRCSSQSGHNTVSWYQQALGQGPQFIFQYYREEENGRGNFPPRFSGLQFPNYSSELNVNALELDDSALYLCASSSDRGYGYTFGSGTRLTVV.

This chain links TRBV7-9 with TRBJ2-2, with 8 bases lining up with TRBD1. V shed 3 bases, J shed 1 base, and the junction held 7 bases outside the gene matches. This CDR3 is 17 amino acids long. Germline CDR1 SEHNR, CDR2 FQNEAQ (reference sequence). The CDR3 region has the DNA TGTGCCAGCAGCTTTTTAACCGGGACAGGGAACACCGGGGAGCTGTTTTTT. It encodes CASSFLTGTGNTGELFF.

CDR3 sequence (DNA): TGTGCCAGCGGAAATGGGGGAAGGGAGACCCAGTACTTC. Protein sequence: CASGNGGRETQYF. The J gene is TRBJ2-5, the V gene TRBV6-4; either TRBD1 or TRBD2 may fit D (5 bases each). Germline lookup yields CDR1 MRHNA and CDR2 SNTAGT. Trimming cost V 8 bases and J 5 bases, with 15 bases left between them. There are 13 residues in the CDR3.

The rearrangement uses TRBV11-2 and TRBJ1-4; TRBD1 matches 8 bases. J gave up 5 bases and V 0 bases, and 2 bases lay outside the gene matches. Germline CDR1 reads SGHAT; CDR2 reads FQNNGV. CDR3 length: 15 amino acids. CDR3 sequence reads: CASSLESGGNEKLFF. The CDR3, as DNA: TGTGCCAGCAGCTTAGAGTCAGGGGGCAATGAAAAACTGTTTTTT. Based on the CDR3 plus reference TRBV11-2 and TRBJ1-4, the full variable domain is EAGVAQSPRYKIIEKRQSVAFWCNPISGHATLYWYQQILGQGPKLLIQFQNNGVVDDSQLPKDRFSAERLKGVDSTLKIQPAKLEDSAVYLCASSLESGGNEKLFFGSGTQLSVL.

This chain connects TRBV19 to TRBJ2-2; D not certain. The CDR3 is 11 amino acids. Germline V lookup: CDR1 LNHDA, CDR2 SQIVND (reference sequence). V was shortened by 8 bases and J by 6 bases, with 7 bases between the two germline ends. The CDR3: CASQQAGELFF. CDR3 DNA sequence: TGTGCCAGTCAACAAGCCGGGGAGCTGTTTTTT.

The V and J genes are TRBV25-1 and TRBJ2-5; D uncertain. From germline, CDR1 is MGHDK and CDR2 SYGVNS. V lost 4 bases to trimming and J lost 4 bases, with 13 bases between them. The CDR3 length is 14 residues. The CDR3 reads CASSGLGLGETQYF. CDR3 coding DNA: TGTGCCAGCAGTGGGCTAGGATTGGGAGAGACCCAGTACTTC.

This CDR3 is CAIGGGKAGYTF. Written as DNA, the CDR3 is TGTGCCATCGGTGGGGGCAAAGCTGGCTACACCTTC. The chain has TRBV10-3 and TRBJ1-2, with D possibly TRBD1 on 6 matching bases. The CDR3 is made up of 12 amino acids. The V end lost 8 bases, the J end lost 7 bases, and 14 bases lay between the germline ends. CDR1 and CDR2 from the germline V gene are ENHRY and SYGVKD.

CDR3 residues: CASSLALTGGDTDTQYF. The CDR3 DNA sequence: TGTGCCAGCAGCTTAGCGCTAACGGGAGGGGACACAGATACGCAGTATTTT. V usage is TRBV7-8 and J usage is TRBJ2-3, with 8 bases fitting TRBD2. Germline V gives CDR1 SGHVS, CDR2 FQNEAQ. The CDR3 is 17 amino acids. The junction had 7 bases not matched to a gene; V was cut back by 0 bases and J by 2 bases.

The V call is TRBV4-2, the J call TRBJ2-3, with D possibly being TRBD2 (6 bases). The CDR3 is 13 amino acids. Germline V gene data show CDR1 as LGHNA and CDR2 as YNFKEQ. Trimming took off 4 bases at V and 5 bases at J, with 10 bases between the two ends. DNA for the CDR3: TGTGCCAGCAGCCCCAGGCGGGAAGATACGCAGTATTTT. Its protein is CASSPRREDTQYF.